This T cell receptor beta chain was captured in a study of T cells in narcolepsy. In its sample, this clone ranks as medium-sized (0.01 to 0.1%). Antigen unknown. Study-wide findings and caveats: Healthy controls reportedly lacked the autoreactive clonotypes serially found in patients' blood.

Assay: immunoSEQ multiplex PCR; the TCRdb copy retains only in-frame clones and omits some. This sample carries roughly 8,100 clones, more than 55% of them seen once, and the ten largest clones take 20% to 25%. The sequence was collected from a human donor with narcolepsy. Sequencing used CD45RA- memory CD8+ T cells from PBMCs.

The CDR3 DNA reads TGTGCCAGCAGCCTTCGGGGGGCCGGCAATCAGCCCCAGCATTTT. Translated, it gives CASSLRGAGNQPQHF. The V gene is TRBV6-5, the J gene TRBJ1-5; D might be TRBD1 (6 bases). The CDR3 is 15 residues long. Germline values: CDR1 MNHEY, CDR2 SVGAGI. Trimming took 6 bases from V and 2 from J, leaving 14 bases between them.